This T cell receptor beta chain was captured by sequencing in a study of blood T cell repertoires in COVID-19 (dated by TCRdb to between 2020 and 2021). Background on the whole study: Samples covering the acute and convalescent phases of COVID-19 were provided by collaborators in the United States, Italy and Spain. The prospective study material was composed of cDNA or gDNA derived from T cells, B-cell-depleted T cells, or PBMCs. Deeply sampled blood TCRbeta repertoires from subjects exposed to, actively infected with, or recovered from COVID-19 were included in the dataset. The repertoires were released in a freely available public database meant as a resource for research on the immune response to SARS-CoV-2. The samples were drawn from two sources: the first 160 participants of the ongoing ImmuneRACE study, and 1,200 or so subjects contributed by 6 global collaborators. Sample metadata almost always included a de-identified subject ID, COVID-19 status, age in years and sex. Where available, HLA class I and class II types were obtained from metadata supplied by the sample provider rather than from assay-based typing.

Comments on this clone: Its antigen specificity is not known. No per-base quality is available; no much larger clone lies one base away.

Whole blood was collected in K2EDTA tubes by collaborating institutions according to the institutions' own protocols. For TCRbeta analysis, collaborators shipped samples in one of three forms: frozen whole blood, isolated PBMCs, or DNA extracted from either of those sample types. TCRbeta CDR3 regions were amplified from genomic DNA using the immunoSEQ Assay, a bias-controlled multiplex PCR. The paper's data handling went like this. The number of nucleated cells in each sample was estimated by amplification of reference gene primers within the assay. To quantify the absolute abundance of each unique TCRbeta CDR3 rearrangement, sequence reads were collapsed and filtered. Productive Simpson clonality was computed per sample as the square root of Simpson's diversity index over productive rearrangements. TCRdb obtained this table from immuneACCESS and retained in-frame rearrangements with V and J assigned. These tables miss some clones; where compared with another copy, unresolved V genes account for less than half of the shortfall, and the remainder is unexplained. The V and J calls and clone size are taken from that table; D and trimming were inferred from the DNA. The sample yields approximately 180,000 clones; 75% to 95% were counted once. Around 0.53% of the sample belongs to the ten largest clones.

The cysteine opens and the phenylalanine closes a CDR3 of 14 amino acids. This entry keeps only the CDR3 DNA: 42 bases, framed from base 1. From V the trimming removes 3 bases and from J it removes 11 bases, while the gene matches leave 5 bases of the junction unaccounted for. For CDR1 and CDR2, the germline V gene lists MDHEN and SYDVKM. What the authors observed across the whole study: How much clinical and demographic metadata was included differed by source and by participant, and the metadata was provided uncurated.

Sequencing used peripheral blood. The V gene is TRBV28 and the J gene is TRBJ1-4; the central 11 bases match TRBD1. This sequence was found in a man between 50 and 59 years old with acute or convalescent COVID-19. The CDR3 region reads CASSFRDRGTKLFF. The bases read TGTGCCAGCAGTTTCCGGGACAGGGGGACGAAACTGTTTTTT.